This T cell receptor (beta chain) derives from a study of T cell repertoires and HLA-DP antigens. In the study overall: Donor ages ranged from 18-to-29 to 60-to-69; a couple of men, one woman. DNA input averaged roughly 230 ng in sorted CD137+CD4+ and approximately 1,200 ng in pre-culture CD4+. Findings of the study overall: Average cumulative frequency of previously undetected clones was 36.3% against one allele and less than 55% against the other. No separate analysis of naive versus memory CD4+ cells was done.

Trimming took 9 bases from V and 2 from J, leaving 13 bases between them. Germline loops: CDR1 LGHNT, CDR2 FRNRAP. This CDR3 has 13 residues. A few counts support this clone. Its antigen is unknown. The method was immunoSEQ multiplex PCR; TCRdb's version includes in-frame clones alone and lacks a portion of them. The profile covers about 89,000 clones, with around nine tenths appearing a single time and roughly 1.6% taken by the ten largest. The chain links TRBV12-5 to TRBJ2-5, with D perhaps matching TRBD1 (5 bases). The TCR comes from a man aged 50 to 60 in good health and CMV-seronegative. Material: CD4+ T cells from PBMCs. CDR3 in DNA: TGTGCTAGCCTCAGGACACCTCAAGAGACCCAGTACTTC. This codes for CASLRTPQETQYF.